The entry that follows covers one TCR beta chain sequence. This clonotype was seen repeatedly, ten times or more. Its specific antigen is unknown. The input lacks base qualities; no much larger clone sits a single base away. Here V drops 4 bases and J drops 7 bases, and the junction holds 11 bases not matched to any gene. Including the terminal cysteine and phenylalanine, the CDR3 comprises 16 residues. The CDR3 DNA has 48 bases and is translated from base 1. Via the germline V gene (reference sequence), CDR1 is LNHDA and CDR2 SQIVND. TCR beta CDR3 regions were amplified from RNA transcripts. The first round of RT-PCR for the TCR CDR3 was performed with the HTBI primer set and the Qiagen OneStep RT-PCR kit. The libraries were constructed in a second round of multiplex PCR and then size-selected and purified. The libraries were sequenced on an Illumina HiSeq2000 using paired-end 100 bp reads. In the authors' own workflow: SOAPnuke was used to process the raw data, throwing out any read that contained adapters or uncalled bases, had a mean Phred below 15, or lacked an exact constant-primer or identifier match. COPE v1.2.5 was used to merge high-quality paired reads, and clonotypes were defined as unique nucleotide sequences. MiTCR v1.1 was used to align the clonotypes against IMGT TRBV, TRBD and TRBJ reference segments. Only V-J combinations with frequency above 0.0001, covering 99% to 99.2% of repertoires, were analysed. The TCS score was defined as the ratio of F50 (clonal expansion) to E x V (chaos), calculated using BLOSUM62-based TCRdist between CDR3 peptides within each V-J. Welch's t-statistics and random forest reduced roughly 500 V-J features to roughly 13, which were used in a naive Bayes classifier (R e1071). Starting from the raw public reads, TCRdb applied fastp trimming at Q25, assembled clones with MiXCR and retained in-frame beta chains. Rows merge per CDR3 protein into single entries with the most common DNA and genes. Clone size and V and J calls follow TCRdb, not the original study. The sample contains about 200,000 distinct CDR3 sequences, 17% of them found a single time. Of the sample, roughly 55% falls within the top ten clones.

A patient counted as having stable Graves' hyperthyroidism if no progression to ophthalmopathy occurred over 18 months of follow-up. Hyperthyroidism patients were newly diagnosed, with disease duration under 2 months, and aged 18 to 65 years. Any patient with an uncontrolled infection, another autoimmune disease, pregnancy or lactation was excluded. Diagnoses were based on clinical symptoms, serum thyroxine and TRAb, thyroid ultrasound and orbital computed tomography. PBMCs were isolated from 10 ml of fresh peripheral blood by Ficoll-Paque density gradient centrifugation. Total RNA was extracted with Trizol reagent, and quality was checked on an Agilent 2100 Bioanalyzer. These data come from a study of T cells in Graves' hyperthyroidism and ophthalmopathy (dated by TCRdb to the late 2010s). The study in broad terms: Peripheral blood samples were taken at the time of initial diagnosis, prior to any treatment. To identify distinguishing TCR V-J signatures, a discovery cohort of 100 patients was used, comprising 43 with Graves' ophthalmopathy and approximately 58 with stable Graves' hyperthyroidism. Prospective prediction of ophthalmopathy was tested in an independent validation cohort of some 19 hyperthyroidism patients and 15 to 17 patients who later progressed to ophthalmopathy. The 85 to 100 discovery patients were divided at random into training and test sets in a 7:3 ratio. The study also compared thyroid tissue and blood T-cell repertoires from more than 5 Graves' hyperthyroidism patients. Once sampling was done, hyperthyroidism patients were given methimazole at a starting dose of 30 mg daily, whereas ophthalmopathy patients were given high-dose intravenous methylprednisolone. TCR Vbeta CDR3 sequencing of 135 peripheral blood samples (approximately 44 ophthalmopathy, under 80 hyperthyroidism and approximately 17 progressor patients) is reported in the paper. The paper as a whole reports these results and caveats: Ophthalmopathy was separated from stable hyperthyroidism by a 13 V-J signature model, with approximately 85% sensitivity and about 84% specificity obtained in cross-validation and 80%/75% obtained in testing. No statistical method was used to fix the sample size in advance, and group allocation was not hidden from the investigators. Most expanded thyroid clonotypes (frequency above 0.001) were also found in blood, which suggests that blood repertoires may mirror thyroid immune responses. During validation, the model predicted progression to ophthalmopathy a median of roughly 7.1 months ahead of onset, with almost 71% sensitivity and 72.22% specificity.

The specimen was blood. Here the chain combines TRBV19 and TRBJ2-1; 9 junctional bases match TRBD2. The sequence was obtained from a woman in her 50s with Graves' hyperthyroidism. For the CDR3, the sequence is CASSNRLAGVGNEQFF. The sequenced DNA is TGTGCCAGTAGTAATCGATTAGCGGGAGTCGGGAATGAGCAGTTCTTC.